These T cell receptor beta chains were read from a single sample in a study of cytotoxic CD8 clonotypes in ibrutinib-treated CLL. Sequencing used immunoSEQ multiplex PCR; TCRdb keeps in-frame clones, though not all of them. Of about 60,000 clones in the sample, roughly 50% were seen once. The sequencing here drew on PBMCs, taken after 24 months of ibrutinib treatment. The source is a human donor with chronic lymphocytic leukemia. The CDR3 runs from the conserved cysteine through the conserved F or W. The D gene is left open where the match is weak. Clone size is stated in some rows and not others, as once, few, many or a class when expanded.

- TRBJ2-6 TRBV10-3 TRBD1 CAISAWGTGGASGANVLTF TGTGCCATCAGTGCCTGGGGGACAGGGGGCGCAAGTGGGGCCAACGTCCTGACTTTC
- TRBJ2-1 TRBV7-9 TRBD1 CASSLRHRGPGHNEQFF TGTGCCAGCAGCTTACGACACAGGGGGCCGGGGCATAATGAGCAGTTCTTC
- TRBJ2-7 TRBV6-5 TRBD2 CASRTSGYSYEQYF TGTGCCAGCAGAACTAGCGGGTATTCCTACGAGCAGTACTTC
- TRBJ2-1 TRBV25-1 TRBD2 CASSELASGEYNEQFF TGTGCCAGCAGTGAATTGGCTAGCGGGGAATACAATGAGCAGTTCTTC
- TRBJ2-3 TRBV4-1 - CASSQFGPPAQYF TGCGCCAGCAGCCAATTCGGGCCTCCGGCGCAGTATTTT
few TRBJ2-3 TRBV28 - CASSFYGGPISTDTQYF TGTGCCAGCAGTTTTTACGGGGGGCCGATTAGCACAGATACGCAGTATTTT
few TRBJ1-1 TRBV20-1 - CSAEGGAEAFF TGCAGTGCGGAGGGCGGTGCTGAAGCTTTCTTT
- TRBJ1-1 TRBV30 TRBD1 CAWSATGWSTEAFF TGTGCCTGGAGTGCGACAGGGTGGAGCACTGAAGCTTTCTTT
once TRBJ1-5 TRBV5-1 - CASSLISNQPQHF TGCGCCAGCAGCTTGATTAGCAATCAGCCCCAGCATTTT
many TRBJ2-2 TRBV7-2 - CASSPRTVTGELFF TGTGCCAGCAGCCCTCGGACAGTAACCGGGGAGCTGTTTTTT